Here is one TCR beta chain with its context. The antigen remains unidentified. The data were obtained in a study of cytomegalovirus exposure and HLA in healthy donors. Turning to the study itself: From HLA-typed donors, an early data release held approximately 85 million unique TCRs.

The germline V gene encodes CDR1 SGHNT and CDR2 YENEEA. Trimming took 5 bases from V and 0 from J, leaving 12 bases between them. CDR3 length: 15 amino acids. Study results and caveats: The classifier reportedly diagnosed cytomegalovirus status with high sensitivity and specificity. Earlier results showed most TCR beta V segments being productive about 90% or about 30% of the time. Despite most TCR sequences being rare, some public TCRs occurred in many donors.

This PCR relied on a set of 60 Vbeta primers and 13 Jbeta primers. The repertoire was sequenced with immunoSEQ multiplex PCR; TCRdb's copy has only in-frame clones and lacks some. Of 140,000 to 150,000 clones listed, 60% to 80% were seen once; the top ten hold 1.7%. The sequence came from a woman younger than 45 in good health and CMV-seronegative. The specimen was PBMCs. The rearrangement links TRBV11-3 to TRBJ2-3; D is undetermined. The CDR3 spells CASSKTGTSTDTQYF. DNA for the CDR3: TGTGCCAGCAGCAAGACTGGAACTAGCACAGATACGCAGTATTTT.